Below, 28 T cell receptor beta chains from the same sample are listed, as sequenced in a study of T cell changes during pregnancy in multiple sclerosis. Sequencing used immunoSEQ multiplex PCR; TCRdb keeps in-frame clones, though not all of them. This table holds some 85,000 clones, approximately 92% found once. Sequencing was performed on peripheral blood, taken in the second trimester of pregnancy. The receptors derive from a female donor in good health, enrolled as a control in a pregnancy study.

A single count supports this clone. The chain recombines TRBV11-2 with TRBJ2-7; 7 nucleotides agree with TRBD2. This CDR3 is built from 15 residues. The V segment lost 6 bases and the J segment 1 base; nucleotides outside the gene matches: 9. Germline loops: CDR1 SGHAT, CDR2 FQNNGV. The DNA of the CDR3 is TGTGCCAGCAGGCAGATGGGCGGGGGTTCCTACGAGCAGTACTTC. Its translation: CASRQMGGGSYEQYF.

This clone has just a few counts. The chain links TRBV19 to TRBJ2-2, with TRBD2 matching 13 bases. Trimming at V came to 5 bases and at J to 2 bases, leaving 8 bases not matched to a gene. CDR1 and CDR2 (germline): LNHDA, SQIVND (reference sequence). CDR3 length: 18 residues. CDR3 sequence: CASSRRTSGGLNTGELFF. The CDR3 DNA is TGTGCCAGTAGTCGCCGGACTAGCGGGGGCCTTAACACCGGGGAGCTGTTTTTT.

This CDR3 is CASSIELYGYTF. In nucleotides, the CDR3 is TGTGCCAGTAGTATAGAACTTTATGGCTACACCTTC. This chain uses TRBV19 with TRBJ1-2; D not resolved. Germline assignment: CDR1 LNHDA and CDR2 SQIVND (reference sequence). The CDR3 consists of 12 residues. Trimming left V 0 bases short and J 5 bases short, with 4 bases between.

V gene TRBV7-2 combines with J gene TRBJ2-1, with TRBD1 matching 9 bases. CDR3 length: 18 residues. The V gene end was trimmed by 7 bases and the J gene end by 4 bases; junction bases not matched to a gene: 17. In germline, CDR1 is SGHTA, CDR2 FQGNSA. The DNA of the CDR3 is TGTGCCAGCACCTATTACCGGGACAGGGTAAGGCAATACAATGAGCAGTTCTTC. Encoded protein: CASTYYRDRVRQYNEQFF.

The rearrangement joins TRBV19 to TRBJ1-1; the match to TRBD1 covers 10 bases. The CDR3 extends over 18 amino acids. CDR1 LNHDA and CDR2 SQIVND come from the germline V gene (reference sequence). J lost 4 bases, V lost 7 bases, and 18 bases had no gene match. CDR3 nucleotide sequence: TGTGCCAGTACCTTTGGGGGTCAGACAGGGGGCGCGGGCACTGAAGCTTTCTTT. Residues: CASTFGGQTGGAGTEAFF.

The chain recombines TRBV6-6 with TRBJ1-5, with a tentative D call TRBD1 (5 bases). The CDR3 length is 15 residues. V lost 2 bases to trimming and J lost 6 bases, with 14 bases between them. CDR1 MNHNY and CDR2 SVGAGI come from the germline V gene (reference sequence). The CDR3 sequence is CASSYGQGNSQPQHF. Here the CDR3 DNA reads TGTGCCAGCAGTTACGGGCAGGGTAACAGTCAGCCCCAGCATTTT.

The DNA for the CDR3 is TGTGCCAGCAGTTATGAGCAGAACACTGAAGCTTTCTTT. Residues: CASSYEQNTEAFF. V is TRBV6-5 and J is TRBJ1-1; D is unclear. V was pared by 3 bases and J by 1 base, with 6 bases between. The germline V gene has CDR1 MNHEY and CDR2 SVGAGI. The CDR3 consists of 13 residues.

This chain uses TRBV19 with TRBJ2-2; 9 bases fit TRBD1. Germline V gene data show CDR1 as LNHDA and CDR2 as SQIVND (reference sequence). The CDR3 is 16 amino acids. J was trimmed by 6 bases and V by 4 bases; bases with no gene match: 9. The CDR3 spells CASSTWTGVVAGELFF. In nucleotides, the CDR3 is TGTGCCAGTAGTACTTGGACAGGGGTGGTGGCCGGGGAGCTGTTTTTT.

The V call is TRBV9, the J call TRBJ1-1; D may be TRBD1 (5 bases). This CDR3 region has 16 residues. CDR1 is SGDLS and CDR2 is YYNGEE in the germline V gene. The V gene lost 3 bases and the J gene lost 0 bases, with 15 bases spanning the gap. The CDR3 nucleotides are TGTGCCAGCAGCGAGGGGCGGCAGGGTTTGAACACTGAAGCTTTCTTT. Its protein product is CASSEGRQGLNTEAFF.

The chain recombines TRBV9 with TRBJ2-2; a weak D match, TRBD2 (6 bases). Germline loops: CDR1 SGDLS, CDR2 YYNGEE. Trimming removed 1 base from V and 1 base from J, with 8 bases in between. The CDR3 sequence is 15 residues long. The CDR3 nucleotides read TGTGCCAGCAGCGTACAGGGAGGGAACACCGGGGAGCTGTTTTTT. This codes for CASSVQGGNTGELFF.

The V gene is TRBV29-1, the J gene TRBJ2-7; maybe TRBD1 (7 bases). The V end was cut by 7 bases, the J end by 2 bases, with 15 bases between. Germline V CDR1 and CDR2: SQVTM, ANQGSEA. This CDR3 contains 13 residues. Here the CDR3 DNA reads TGCAGCGCCCCGACAGGGAGGCCCTACGAGCAGTACTTC. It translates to CSAPTGRPYEQYF.

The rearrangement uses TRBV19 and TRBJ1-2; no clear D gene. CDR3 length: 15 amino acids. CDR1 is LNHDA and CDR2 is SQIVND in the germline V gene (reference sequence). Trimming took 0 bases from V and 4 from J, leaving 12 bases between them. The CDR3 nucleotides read TGTGCCAGTAGTATAGATCGGAGAGCCATCTATGGCTACACCTTC. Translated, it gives CASSIDRRAIYGYTF.

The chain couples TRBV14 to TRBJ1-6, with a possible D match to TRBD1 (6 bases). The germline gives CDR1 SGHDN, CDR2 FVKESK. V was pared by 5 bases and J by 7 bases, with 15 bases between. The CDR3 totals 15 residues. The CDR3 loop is CASSDKQGLNSPLHF. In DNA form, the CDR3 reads TGTGCCAGCAGCGACAAACAGGGATTAAATTCACCCCTCCACTTT. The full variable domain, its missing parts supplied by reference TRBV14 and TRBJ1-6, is EAGVTQFPSHSVIEKGQTVTLRCDPISGHDNLYWYRRVMGKEIKFLLHFVKESKQDESGMPNNRFLAERTGGTYSTLKVQPAELEDSGVYFCASSDKQGLNSPLHFGNGTRLTVT.

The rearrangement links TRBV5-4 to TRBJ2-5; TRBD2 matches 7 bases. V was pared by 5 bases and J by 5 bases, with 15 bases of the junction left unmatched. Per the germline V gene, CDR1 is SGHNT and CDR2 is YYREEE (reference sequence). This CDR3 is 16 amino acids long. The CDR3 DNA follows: TGTGCCAGCAGGCCAGGCCTCCGCCTCGGGGGGGAGACCCAGTACTTC. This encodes CASRPGLRLGGETQYF. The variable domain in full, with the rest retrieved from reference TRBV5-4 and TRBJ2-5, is ETGVTQSPTHLIKTRGQQVTLRCSSQSGHNTVSWYQQALGQGPQFIFQYYREEENGRGNFPPRFSGLQFPNYSSELNVNALELDDSALYLCASRPGLRLGGETQYFGPGTRLLVL.

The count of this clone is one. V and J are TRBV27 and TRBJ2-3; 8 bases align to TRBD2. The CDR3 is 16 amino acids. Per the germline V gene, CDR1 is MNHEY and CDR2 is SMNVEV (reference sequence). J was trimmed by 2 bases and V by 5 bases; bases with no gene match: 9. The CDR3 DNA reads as TGTGCCAGCAGTCCGAGGACTAGCAGACTCACAGATACGCAGTATTTT. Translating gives CASSPRTSRLTDTQYF.

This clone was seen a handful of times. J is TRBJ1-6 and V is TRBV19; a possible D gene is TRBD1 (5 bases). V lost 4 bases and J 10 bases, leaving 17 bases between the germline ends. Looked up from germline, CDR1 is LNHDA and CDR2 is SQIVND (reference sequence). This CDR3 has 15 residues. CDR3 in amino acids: CASSTQGTQNSPLHF. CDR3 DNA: TGTGCCAGTAGTACTCAGGGTACCCAGAACTCACCCCTCCACTTT.

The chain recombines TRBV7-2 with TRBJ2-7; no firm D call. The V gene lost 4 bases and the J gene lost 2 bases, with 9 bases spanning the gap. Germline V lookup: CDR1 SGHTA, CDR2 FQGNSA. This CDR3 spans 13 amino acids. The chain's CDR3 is CASSSSVPYEQYF. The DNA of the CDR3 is TGTGCCAGCAGCTCGTCGGTTCCCTACGAGCAGTACTTC.

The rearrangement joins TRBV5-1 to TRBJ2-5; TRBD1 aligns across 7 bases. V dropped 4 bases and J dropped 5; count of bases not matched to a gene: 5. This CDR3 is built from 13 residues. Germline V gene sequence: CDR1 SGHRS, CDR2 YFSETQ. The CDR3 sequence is CASSLQGTETQYF. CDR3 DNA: TGCGCCAGCAGCCTACAGGGGACGGAGACCCAGTACTTC.

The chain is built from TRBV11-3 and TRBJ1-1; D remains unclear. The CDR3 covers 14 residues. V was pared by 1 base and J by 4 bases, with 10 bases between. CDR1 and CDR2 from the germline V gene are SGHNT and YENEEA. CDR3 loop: CASSLATTGTEAFF. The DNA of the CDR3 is TGTGCCAGCAGCTTAGCCACGACGGGCACTGAAGCTTTCTTT. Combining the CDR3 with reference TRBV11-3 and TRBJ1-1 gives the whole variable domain EAGVVQSPRYKIIEKKQPVAFWCNPISGHNTLYWYLQNLGQGPELLIRYENEEAVDDSQLPKDRFSAERLKGVDSTLKIQPAELGDSAVYLCASSLATTGTEAFFGQGTRLTVV.

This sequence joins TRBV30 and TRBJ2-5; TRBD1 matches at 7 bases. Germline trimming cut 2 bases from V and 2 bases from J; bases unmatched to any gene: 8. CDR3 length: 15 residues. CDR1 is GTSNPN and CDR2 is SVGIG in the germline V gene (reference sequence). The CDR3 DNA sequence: TGTGCCTGGAGTCTCGCCGGGACAGTGCAAGAGACCCAGTACTTC. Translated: CAWSLAGTVQETQYF.

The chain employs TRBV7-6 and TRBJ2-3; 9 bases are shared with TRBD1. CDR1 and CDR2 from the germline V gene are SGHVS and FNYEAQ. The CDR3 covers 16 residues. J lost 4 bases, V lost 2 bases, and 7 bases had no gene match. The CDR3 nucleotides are TGTGCCAGCAGCTTAAACCCTGGGACAGGGCCAGATACGCAGTATTTT. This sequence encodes CASSLNPGTGPDTQYF.

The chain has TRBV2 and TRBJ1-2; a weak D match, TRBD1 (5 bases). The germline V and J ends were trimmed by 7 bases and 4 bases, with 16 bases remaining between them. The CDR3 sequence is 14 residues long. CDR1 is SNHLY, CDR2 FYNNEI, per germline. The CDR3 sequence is CASTLGGGTYGYTF. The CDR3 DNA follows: TGTGCCAGCACCTTGGGGGGAGGGACCTATGGCTACACCTTC.

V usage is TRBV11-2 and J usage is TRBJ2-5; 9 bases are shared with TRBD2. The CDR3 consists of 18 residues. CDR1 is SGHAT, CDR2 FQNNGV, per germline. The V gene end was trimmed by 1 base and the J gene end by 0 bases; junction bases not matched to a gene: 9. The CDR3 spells CASSLGLAGFRNQETQYF. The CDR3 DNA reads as TGTGCCAGCAGCTTAGGGCTAGCGGGGTTTCGGAACCAAGAGACCCAGTACTTC.

CDR3 sequence reads: CATSRLDRGPPEAFF. CDR3 coding DNA: TGTGCCACCAGCAGACTGGACAGGGGGCCCCCTGAAGCTTTCTTT. This rearrangement joins TRBV15 to TRBJ1-1, with 11 positions matching TRBD1. Germline V gene lookup returns CDR1 LNHNV and CDR2 YYDKDF (reference sequence). The junction had 5 bases not matched to a gene; V was cut back by 2 bases and J by 6 bases. This CDR3 comprises 15 residues.

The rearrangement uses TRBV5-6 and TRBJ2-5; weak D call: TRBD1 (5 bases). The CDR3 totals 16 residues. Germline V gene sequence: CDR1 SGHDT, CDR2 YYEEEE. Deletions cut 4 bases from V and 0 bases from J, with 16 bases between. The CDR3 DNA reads TGTGCCAGCAGCCCCGTAGGGGCGATCAACCAAGAGACCCAGTACTTC. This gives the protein CASSPVGAINQETQYF.

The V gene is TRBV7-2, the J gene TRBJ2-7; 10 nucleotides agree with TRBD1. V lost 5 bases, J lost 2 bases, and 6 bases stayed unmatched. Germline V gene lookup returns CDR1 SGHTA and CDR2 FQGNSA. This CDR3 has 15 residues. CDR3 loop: CASSPRDRGAYEQYF. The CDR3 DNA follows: TGTGCCAGCAGCCCCCGGGACAGGGGTGCCTACGAGCAGTACTTC.

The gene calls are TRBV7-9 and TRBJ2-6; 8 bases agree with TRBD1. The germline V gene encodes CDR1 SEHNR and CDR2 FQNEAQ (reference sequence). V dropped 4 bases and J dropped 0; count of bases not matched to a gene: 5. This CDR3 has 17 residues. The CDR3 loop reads CASSWAGGSSGANVLTF. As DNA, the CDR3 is TGTGCCAGCAGCTGGGCAGGGGGCAGCTCTGGGGCCAACGTCCTGACTTTC.

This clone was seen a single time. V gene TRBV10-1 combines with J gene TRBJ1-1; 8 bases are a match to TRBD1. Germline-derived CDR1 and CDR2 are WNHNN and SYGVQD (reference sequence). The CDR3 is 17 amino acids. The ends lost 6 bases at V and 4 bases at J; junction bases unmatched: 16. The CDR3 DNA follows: TGCGCCAGCAGACGACCTCGACAGACAGGGGTACGCACTGAAGCTTTCTTT. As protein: CASRRPRQTGVRTEAFF.